One T cell receptor (beta chain) is described in this entry. There are 14 residues in the CDR3. With 4 bases removed from V and 4 bases from J, the gap between germline ends came to 11 bases. Germline assignment: CDR1 MDHEN and CDR2 SYDVKM. How the authors handled the data: The assay estimated nucleated cells by amplifying reference gene primers. Generated by immunoSEQ multiplex PCR, the TCRdb table keeps only in-frame clones and is missing some. V, J and clone size are those of that table, while D and trimming were read from the DNA. The sample yields a few hundred thousand clones, roughly 84% seen once. This entry comes from a study of blood T cell repertoires in COVID-19.

This chain links TRBV28 with TRBJ1-3; D remains unclear. This TCR was sampled from a woman in her 30s who had recovered from COVID-19. Sequenced input: peripheral blood. The CDR3, as DNA: TGTGCCAGCAGTTCTCCGGGTTCCGGAAACACCATATATTTT. Protein sequence: CASSSPGSGNTIYF.